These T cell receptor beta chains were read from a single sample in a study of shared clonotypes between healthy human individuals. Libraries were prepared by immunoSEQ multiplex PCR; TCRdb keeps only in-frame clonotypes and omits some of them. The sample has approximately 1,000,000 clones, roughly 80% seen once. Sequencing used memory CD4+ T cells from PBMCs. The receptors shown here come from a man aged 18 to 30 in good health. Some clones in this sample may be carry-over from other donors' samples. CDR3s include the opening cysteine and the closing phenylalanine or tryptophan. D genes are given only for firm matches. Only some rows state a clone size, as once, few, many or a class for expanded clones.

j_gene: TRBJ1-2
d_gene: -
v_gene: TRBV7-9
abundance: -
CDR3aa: CASSLDPGMGYGYTF
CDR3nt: TGTGCCAGCAGCTTAGACCCAGGGATGGGCTATGGCTACACCTTC

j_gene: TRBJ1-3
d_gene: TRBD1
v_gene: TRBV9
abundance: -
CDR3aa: CASSARQGSSGNTIYF
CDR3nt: TGTGCCAGCAGCGCGAGACAGGGCTCCTCTGGAAACACCATATATTTT

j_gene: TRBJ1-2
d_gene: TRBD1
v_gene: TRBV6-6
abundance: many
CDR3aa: CASSYISEGAQGYTF
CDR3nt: TGTGCCAGCAGTTACATCTCAGAGGGGGCGCAGGGCTACACCTTC

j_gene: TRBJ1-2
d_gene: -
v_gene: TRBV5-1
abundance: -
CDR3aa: CASSPLNGAGYTF
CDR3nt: TGCGCCAGCAGCCCTCTCAACGGGGCGGGCTACACCTTC

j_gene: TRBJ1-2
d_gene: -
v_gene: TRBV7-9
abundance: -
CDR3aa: CASSLGLGGAEGYTF
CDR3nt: TGTGCCAGCAGCTTAGGGCTCGGGGGCGCGGAGGGCTACACCTTC

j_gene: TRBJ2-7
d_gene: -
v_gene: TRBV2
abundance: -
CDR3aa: CASTSSGGEQYF
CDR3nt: TGTGCCAGCACATCCTCAGGGGGGGAGCAGTACTTC

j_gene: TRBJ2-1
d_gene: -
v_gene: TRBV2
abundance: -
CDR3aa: CASNTRNEQFF
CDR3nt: TGTGCCAGCAACACTAGGAATGAGCAGTTCTTC

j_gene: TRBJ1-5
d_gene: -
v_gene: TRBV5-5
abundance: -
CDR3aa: CASSPRGVGQPQHF
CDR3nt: TGTGCCAGCAGCCCCCGGGGGGTAGGACAGCCCCAGCATTTT

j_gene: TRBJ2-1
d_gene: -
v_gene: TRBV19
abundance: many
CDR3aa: CASSSPGPVLTYNEQFF
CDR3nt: TGTGCCAGTAGTAGCCCGGGCCCCGTTTTGACCTACAATGAGCAGTTCTTC

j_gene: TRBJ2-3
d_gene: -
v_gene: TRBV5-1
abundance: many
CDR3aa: CASSDSQAHTDTQYF
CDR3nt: TGCGCCAGCAGCGACAGCCAAGCTCACACAGATACGCAGTATTTT

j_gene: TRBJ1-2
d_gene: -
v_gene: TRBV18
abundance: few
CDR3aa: CASSPNYGYTF
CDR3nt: TGTGCCAGCTCACCGAACTATGGCTACACCTTC

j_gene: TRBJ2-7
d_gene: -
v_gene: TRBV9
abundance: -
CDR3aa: CASSLPPDRPEQYF
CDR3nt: TGTGCCAGCAGCCTGCCTCCCGACAGGCCCGAGCAGTACTTC

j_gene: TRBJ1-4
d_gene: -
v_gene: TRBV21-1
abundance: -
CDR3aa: CASRVILDKVHNEKLFF
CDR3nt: TGTGCCAGCAGGGTTATACTAGACAAGGTGCATAATGAAAAACTGTTTTTT

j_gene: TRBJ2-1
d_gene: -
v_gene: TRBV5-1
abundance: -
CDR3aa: CASSDGPSHPFF
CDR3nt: TGCGCCAGCAGCGACGGACCGTCACATCCCTTCTTC

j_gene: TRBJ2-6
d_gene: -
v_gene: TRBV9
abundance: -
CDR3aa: CASSVVVVLTF
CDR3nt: TGTGCCAGCAGCGTAGTTGTCGTCCTGACTTTC

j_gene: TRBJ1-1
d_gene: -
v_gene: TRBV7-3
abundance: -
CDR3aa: CASSLTYGLGEAFF
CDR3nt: TGTGCCAGCAGCTTAACTTACGGACTCGGTGAAGCTTTCTTT

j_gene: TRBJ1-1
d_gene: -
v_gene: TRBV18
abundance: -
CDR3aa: CASSVSLTNSEAFF
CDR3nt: TGTGCCAGCTCAGTATCTCTTACTAATTCTGAAGCTTTCTTT

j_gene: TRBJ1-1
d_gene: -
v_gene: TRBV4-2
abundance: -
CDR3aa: CASSQDLVGGAFF
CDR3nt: TGTGCCAGCAGCCAAGACCTGGTTGGCGGAGCTTTCTTT